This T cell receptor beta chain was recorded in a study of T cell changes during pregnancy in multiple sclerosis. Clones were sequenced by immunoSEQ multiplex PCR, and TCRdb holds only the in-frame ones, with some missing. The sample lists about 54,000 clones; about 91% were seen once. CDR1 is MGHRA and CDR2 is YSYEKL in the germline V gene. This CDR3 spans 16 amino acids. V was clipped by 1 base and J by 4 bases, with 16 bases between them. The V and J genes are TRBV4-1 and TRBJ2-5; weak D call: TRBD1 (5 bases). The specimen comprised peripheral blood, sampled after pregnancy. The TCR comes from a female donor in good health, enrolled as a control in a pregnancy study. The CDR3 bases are TGCGCCAGCAGCCAAGGTTCGGCAGGGTGGACAGAGACCCAGTACTTC. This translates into CASSQGSAGWTETQYF.